The 21 T cell receptor beta chains listed next were all sequenced from one sample in a study of early stage breast cancer tumors. Measured with immunoSEQ multiplex PCR; TCRdb has only the in-frame clones, and not every one. The sample lists 51,000 or so clones, roughly 83% occurring once. Sample: blood. The origin of the receptors is a person aged 45 to 60 with breast cancer.

This rearrangement joins TRBV29-1 to TRBJ2-3; TRBD2 aligns across 12 bases. The V segment lost 5 bases and the J segment 4 bases; nucleotides outside the gene matches: 7. The CDR3 has 15 amino acids. Looked up from germline, CDR1 is SQVTM and CDR2 is ANQGSEA. As DNA, the CDR3 is TGCAGCGTTTCCGGTCTAGCGGGAGGGCCAGATACGCAGTATTTT. As protein: CSVSGLAGGPDTQYF.

V usage is TRBV19 and J usage is TRBJ2-2; 11 bases map to TRBD1. The CDR3 loop spans 14 amino acids. The germline gives CDR1 LNHDA, CDR2 SQIVND (reference sequence). The ends lost 6 bases at V and 7 bases at J; junction bases unmatched: 4. The DNA for the CDR3 is TGTGCCAGTAGCCGGACAGGGGGCGGCGGGGAGCTGTTTTTT. Protein sequence: CASSRTGGGGELFF.

The chain couples TRBV28 to TRBJ1-1; D not resolved. The CDR3 has 13 amino acids. From germline, CDR1 is MDHEN and CDR2 SYDVKM. V dropped 5 bases and J dropped 0 bases, with 7 bases sitting between them. CDR3: CASSKRMNTEAFF. The CDR3 DNA follows: TGTGCCAGCAGTAAACGGATGAACACTGAAGCTTTCTTT.

The chain employs TRBV27 and TRBJ1-6; TRBD1 aligns across 12 bases. The V and J ends lost 8 bases and 9 bases, in that order; junction bases with no gene match: 5. This CDR3 is 14 amino acids long. Germline lookup yields CDR1 MNHEY and CDR2 SMNVEV (reference sequence). CDR3 protein: CASAMGQGASPLHF. Written as DNA, the CDR3 is TGTGCCAGCGCAATGGGACAGGGGGCTTCACCCCTCCACTTT.

The J gene is TRBJ1-2, the V gene TRBV30; no firm D call. This CDR3 has 11 amino acids. V lost 0 bases and J lost 6, with 5 bases in between. CDR1 and CDR2 (germline): GTSNPN, SVGIG (reference sequence). This chain's CDR3 is CAWSVYNGYTF. The CDR3 DNA reads as TGTGCCTGGAGTGTATATAATGGCTACACCTTC. Using reference TRBV30 and TRBJ1-2 for the parts outside the CDR3, the full variable domain is SQTIHQWPATLVQPVGSPLSLECTVEGTSNPNLYWYRQAAGRGLQLLFYSVGIGQISSEVPQNLSASRPQDRQFILSSKKLLLSDSGFYLCAWSVYNGYTFGSGTRLTVV.

This clone was counted between two and nine times. This CDR3 reads CASSVAYRGTRNTGELFF. The CDR3 nucleotides read TGTGCCAGCAGCGTAGCTTACCGGGGGACTCGGAACACCGGGGAGCTGTTTTTT. The chain carries TRBV9 and TRBJ2-2; perhaps TRBD2 as D (6 bases). Trimming took 0 bases from V and 1 from J, leaving 16 bases between them. Looked up from germline, CDR1 is SGDLS and CDR2 is YYNGEE. CDR3 length: 18 amino acids. Full variable domain (rest looked up from reference TRBV9 and TRBJ2-2): DSGVTQTPKHLITATGQRVTLRCSPRSGDLSVYWYQQSLDQGLQFLIQYYNGEERAKGNILERFSAQQFPDLHSELNLSSLELGDSALYFCASSVAYRGTRNTGELFFGEGSRLTVL.

This clone has just one count. This chain uses TRBV6-6 with TRBJ1-2; TRBD1 is a possible D gene (5 bases). V was pared by 4 bases and J by 8 bases, with 23 bases between. The CDR3 extends over 16 amino acids. Germline CDR1 reads MNHNY; CDR2 reads SVGAGI (reference sequence). CDR3 in DNA: TGTGCCAGCAGTTGGGTACGACAGCCGGTCGAAATGGGCTACACCTTC. It specifies CASSWVRQPVEMGYTF.

This clone is a singleton in its sample. The chain links TRBV19 to TRBJ1-1; possibly TRBD1 for D (6 bases). The CDR3 covers 16 residues. V dropped 7 bases and J dropped 7 bases, with 25 bases sitting between them. Germline assignment: CDR1 LNHDA and CDR2 SQIVND (reference sequence). The CDR3 loop reads CASTVQPGHGGVEAFF. In DNA form, the CDR3 reads TGTGCCAGTACCGTCCAGCCGGGACACGGGGGCGTTGAAGCTTTCTTT.

This clone was counted once. The chain employs TRBV7-8 and TRBJ2-7; weak D call: TRBD1 (5 bases). Germline-derived CDR1 and CDR2 are SGHVS and FQNEAQ. The length of the CDR3 is 17 residues. Trimming cost V 0 bases and J 5 bases, with 20 bases left between them. CDR3 in DNA: TGTGCCAGCAGCTTAGCCCCTCCAGGGTTCTTGTCCCACGAGCAGTACTTC. It codes for CASSLAPPGFLSHEQYF.

This chain connects TRBV10-3 to TRBJ1-2; D is possibly TRBD1 (5 bases). Trimming shortened V by 10 bases and J by 0 bases, and 12 bases separated the two germline ends. Germline V gene sequence: CDR1 ENHRY, CDR2 SYGVKD. The CDR3 runs 13 residues. CDR3 residues: CATGTDTNYGYTF. The DNA for the CDR3 is TGTGCCACGGGGACGGATACTAACTATGGCTACACCTTC.

The chain recombines TRBV18 with TRBJ2-2; 10 nucleotides match TRBD1. The trim removed 1 base at V and 0 bases at J, leaving 8 bases unmatched. This CDR3 has 19 amino acids. Germline V CDR1 and CDR2: KGHSH, LQKENI. The CDR3 region is CASSPRDRGGAANTGELFF. The CDR3 nucleotides read TGTGCCAGCTCACCACGGGACAGGGGTGGGGCCGCGAACACCGGGGAGCTGTTTTTT.

This chain uses TRBV13 with TRBJ1-1, with D possibly matching TRBD1 (6 bases). V was shortened by 0 bases and J by 8 bases, with 10 bases between the two germline ends. The CDR3 has 13 amino acids. In germline, CDR1 is PRHDT, CDR2 FYEKMQ (reference sequence). The CDR3 DNA sequence: TGTGCCAGCAGCTTAGGGCGGGGGCAGGAAGCTTTCTTT. It codes for CASSLGRGQEAFF.

The V and J genes are TRBV7-8 and TRBJ2-2; D assignment may be TRBD1 or TRBD2 (6 bases each). With 8 bases removed from V and 1 base from J, the gap between germline ends came to 26 bases. The germline gives CDR1 SGHVS, CDR2 FQNEAQ. The CDR3 runs 19 residues. The CDR3 loop reads CASHHLFWSGALNTGELFF. In DNA form, the CDR3 reads TGTGCCAGCCACCATCTATTCTGGTCGGGGGCCTTGAACACCGGGGAGCTGTTTTTT.

The chain recombines TRBV18 with TRBJ1-5; no clear D gene. The CDR3 is made up of 15 amino acids. V lost 2 bases and J lost 0, with 8 bases in between. Germline CDR1 is KGHSH and CDR2 is LQKENI. In nucleotides, the CDR3 is TGTGCCAGCTCACCAGGGGAGTATAGCAATCAGCCCCAGCATTTT. This gives the protein CASSPGEYSNQPQHF.

This clone was picked up a small number of times. The rearrangement joins TRBV6-1 to TRBJ2-3, with TRBD2 identical over 14 bases. V dropped 3 bases and J dropped 6; count of bases not matched to a gene: 11. This CDR3 contains 18 residues. Germline loops: CDR1 MNHNS, CDR2 SASEGT. The CDR3 loop is CASSDYGLAGGYSDTQYF. The DNA for the CDR3 is TGTGCCAGCAGTGACTACGGACTAGCGGGAGGATACTCCGATACGCAGTATTTT.

V is TRBV4-1 and J is TRBJ1-2; no definite D call. Germline V gene sequence: CDR1 MGHRA, CDR2 YSYEKL. The CDR3 covers 15 residues. Trimming took off 0 bases at V and 5 bases at J, with 13 bases between the two ends. For the CDR3, the DNA is TGCGCCAGCAGCCAAGACAATGACCCGAGGTATGGCTACACCTTC. This encodes CASSQDNDPRYGYTF.

The chain is built from TRBV27 and TRBJ1-4; no definite D call. Trimming removed 5 bases from V and 8 bases from J, with 15 bases in between. CDR1 MNHEY and CDR2 SMNVEV come from the germline V gene (reference sequence). This CDR3 contains 14 residues. The CDR3 here is CASSTRGSLEKLFF. The CDR3 DNA follows: TGTGCCAGCAGTACTCGTGGGTCCCTCGAAAAACTGTTTTTT.

The chain carries TRBV11-2 and TRBJ1-2, with TRBD1 identical over 7 bases. The CDR3 loop spans 14 amino acids. The junction had 7 bases not matched to a gene; V was cut back by 2 bases and J by 7 bases. From germline, CDR1 is SGHAT and CDR2 FQNNGV. CDR3 residues: CASSLQTGKSGYTF. The CDR3 coding sequence is TGTGCCAGCAGCTTACAGACAGGGAAGAGTGGCTACACCTTC.

CDR3 nucleotide sequence: TGTGCCAGCAGTTACCGCCCAGGGGAGCGACACTACACCTTC. Translating it yields CASSYRPGERHYTF. The chain recombines TRBV6-6 with TRBJ1-2; D possibly corresponds to TRBD1 (6 bases). The CDR3 extends over 14 amino acids. The germline V gene has CDR1 MNHNY and CDR2 SVGAGI (reference sequence). The germline V and J ends were trimmed by 2 bases and 10 bases, with 17 bases remaining between them.

This chain links TRBV2 with TRBJ2-5; D is unclear. Between the trimmed V and J ends, which lost 9 bases and 2 bases, there was a span of 13 bases. Germline V lookup: CDR1 SNHLY, CDR2 FYNNEI. The CDR3 is 13 residues long. CDR3 region: CASLPVVQETQYF. CDR3 in DNA: TGTGCCAGTCTTCCGGTTGTTCAAGAGACCCAGTACTTC. Full variable domain (outside the CDR3, taken from reference TRBV2 and TRBJ2-5): EPEVTQTPSHQVTQMGQEVILRCVPISNHLYFYWYRQILGQKVEFLVSFYNNEISEKSEIFDDQFSVERPDGSNFTLKIRSTKLEDSAMYFCASLPVVQETQYFGPGTRLLVL.

V and J are TRBV28 and TRBJ1-2; no clear D gene. CDR1 and CDR2 from the germline V gene are MDHEN and SYDVKM. Trimming took off 5 bases at V and 8 bases at J, with 15 bases between the two ends. The CDR3 has 13 residues. The chain's CDR3 is CASSLTGVGGYTF. In DNA, the CDR3 is TGTGCCAGCAGTCTGACCGGGGTGGGAGGCTACACCTTC.